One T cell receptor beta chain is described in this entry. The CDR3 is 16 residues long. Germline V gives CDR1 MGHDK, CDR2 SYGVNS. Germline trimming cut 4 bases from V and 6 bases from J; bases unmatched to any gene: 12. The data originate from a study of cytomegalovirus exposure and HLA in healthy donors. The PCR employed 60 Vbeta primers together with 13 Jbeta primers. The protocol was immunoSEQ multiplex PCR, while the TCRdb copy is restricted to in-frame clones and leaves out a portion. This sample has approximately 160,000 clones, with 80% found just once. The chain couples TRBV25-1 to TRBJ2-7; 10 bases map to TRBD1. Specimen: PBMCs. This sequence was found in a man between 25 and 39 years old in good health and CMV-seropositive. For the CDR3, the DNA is TGTGCCAGCAGTGCCTCGGACAGGGGGATAGTTGGCGAGCAGTACTTC. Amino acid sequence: CASSASDRGIVGEQYF.